The rows below give T cell receptor beta chains drawn from one sample of a study of shared clonotypes between healthy human individuals. Sequencing used immunoSEQ multiplex PCR; TCRdb keeps in-frame clones, though not all of them. The profile shows some 2 million clones, less than 95% of them singletons. The sample comprised naive CD8+ T cells sorted from blood. These receptors all stem from a man between 18 and 35 years old in good health. Each CDR3 is given with its conserved first and last residue. D genes are given only for firm matches. Clone sizes are given selectively: once, few, many, or a class where the clone is expanded.

abundance	d_gene	len	v_gene	j_gene	CDR3aa	CDR3nt
.	TRBD1	15	TRBV27	TRBJ2-3	CASTPGQGALDTQYF	TGTGCCAGCACCCCCGGACAGGGGGCTTTAGATACGCAGTATTTT
.	.	15	TRBV21-1	TRBJ1-1	CASSKEGTENTEAFF	TGTGCCAGCAGCAAAGAAGGGACCGAAAACACTGAAGCTTTCTTT
.	.	16	TRBV2	TRBJ1-5	CASSVAHTGGNQPQHF	TGTGCCAGCAGTGTGGCCCATACCGGGGGCAATCAGCCCCAGCATTTT
.	TRBD2	17	TRBV5-1	TRBJ2-1	CASSQAILAGGNGEQFF	TGCGCCAGCAGCCAAGCCATCCTAGCGGGAGGTAATGGTGAGCAGTTCTTC
.	TRBD2	16	TRBV2	TRBJ2-7	CASSEGSLAASYEQYF	TGTGCCAGCAGTGAAGGTAGTCTAGCGGCCTCCTACGAGCAGTACTTC
.	TRBD1	15	TRBV15	TRBJ1-4	CATSGPGTGEEKLFF	TGTGCCACCAGCGGCCCCGGGACAGGGGAAGAAAAACTGTTTTTT
.	.	14	TRBV9	TRBJ2-3	CASSVDFSTDTQYF	TGTGCCAGCAGCGTGGACTTTTCCACAGATACGCAGTATTTT
.	.	15	TRBV4-1	TRBJ1-1	CASSQPDSWRTEAFF	TGCGCCAGCAGCCAACCCGACAGTTGGCGCACTGAAGCTTTCTTT
.	TRBD1	14	TRBV5-6	TRBJ2-7	CASSPGQGSYEQYF	TGTGCCAGCAGCCCGGGACAGGGCTCCTACGAGCAGTACTTC
once	.	14	TRBV27	TRBJ1-2	CASRDLDTNYGYTF	TGTGCCAGCAGAGATTTGGACACTAACTATGGCTACACCTTC
.	.	11	TRBV7-9	TRBJ1-2	CASSPAGSYTF	TGTGCCAGCAGCCCGGCAGGGAGCTACACCTTC
.	TRBD2	17	TRBV9	TRBJ2-1	CASSVPIAGADNNEQFF	TGTGCCAGCAGCGTACCCATAGCGGGGGCGGACAACAATGAGCAGTTCTTC
once	TRBD1	16	TRBV5-1	TRBJ1-2	CASSPARGQIDYGYTF	TGCGCCAGCAGCCCTGCCAGGGGGCAGATCGACTATGGCTACACCTTC
.	TRBD1	15	TRBV7-9	TRBJ2-1	CASSPTGTGVYEQFF	TGTGCCAGCAGTCCTACCGGGACAGGAGTGTATGAGCAGTTCTTC
.	.	13	TRBV7-8	TRBJ2-3	CASSAPGADTQYF	TGTGCCAGCAGCGCCCCCGGGGCAGATACGCAGTATTTT